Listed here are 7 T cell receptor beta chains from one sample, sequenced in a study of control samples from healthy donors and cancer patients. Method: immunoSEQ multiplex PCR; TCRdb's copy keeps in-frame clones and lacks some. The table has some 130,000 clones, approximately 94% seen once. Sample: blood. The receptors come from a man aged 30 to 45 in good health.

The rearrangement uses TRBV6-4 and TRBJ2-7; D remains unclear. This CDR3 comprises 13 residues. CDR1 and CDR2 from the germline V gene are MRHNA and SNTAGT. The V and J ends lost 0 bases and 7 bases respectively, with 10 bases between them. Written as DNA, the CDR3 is TGTGCCAGCAGTGACTCGACAAGTGGGGAGCAGTACTTC. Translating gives CASSDSTSGEQYF.

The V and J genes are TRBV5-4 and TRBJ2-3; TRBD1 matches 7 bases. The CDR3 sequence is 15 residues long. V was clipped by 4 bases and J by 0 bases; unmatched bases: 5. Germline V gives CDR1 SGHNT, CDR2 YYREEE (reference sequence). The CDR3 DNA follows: TGTGCCAGCAGCACCCGACAGGGAAGCACAGATACGCAGTATTTT. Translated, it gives CASSTRQGSTDTQYF.

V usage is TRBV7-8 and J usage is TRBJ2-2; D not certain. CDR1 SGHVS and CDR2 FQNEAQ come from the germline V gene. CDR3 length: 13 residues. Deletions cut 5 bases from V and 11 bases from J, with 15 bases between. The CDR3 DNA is TGTGCCAGCAGCCTAAGACACACTATCGAGCTGTTTTTT. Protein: CASSLRHTIELFF. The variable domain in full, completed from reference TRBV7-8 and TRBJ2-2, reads GAGVSQSPRYKVAKRGQDVALRCDPISGHVSLFWYQQALGQGPEFLTYFQNEAQLDKSGLPSDRFFAERPEGSVSTLKIQRTQQEDSAVYLCASSLRHTIELFFGEGSRLTVL.

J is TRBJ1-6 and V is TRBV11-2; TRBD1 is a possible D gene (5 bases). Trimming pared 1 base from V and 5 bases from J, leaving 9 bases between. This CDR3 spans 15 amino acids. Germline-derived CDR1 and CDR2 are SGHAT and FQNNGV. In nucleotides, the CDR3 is TGTGCCAGCAGCTTAGTGGGGACTCATAATTCACCCCTCCACTTT. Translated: CASSLVGTHNSPLHF.

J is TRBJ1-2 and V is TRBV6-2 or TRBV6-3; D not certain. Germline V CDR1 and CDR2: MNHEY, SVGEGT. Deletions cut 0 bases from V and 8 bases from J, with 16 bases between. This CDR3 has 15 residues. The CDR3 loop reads CASSYSASNGLGYTF. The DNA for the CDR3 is TGTGCCAGCAGTTACTCGGCATCAAACGGTCTCGGCTACACCTTC.

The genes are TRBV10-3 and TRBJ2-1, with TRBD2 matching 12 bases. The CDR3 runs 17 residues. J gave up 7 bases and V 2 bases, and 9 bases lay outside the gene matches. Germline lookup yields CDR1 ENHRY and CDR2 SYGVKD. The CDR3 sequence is CAISERLAGGRGNEQFF. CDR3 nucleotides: TGTGCCATCAGTGAGCGTCTAGCGGGGGGGCGGGGAAATGAGCAGTTCTTC.

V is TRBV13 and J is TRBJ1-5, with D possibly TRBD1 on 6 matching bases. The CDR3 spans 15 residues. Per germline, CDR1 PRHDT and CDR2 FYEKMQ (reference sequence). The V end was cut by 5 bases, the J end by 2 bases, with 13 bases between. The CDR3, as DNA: TGTGCCAGCAGCGTCCGATCAGGGGGCAATCAGCCCCAGCATTTT. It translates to CASSVRSGGNQPQHF.